One and the same sample provided the 10 T cell receptor beta chains below, sequenced in a study of cytomegalovirus exposure and HLA in healthy donors. Profiling relied on immunoSEQ multiplex PCR, and the TCRdb table lists in-frame clones only, not all of them. The table lists roughly 190,000 clones, around 86% of them singletons. The sample consisted of PBMCs. These receptors were obtained from a young woman in good health and CMV-seronegative.

This rearrangement joins TRBV6-1 to TRBJ2-1; D is ambiguous. Trimming stripped 5 bases from V and 8 bases from J, with 4 bases between. The CDR3 runs 10 residues. Germline V lookup: CDR1 MNHNS, CDR2 SASEGT. The CDR3 coding sequence is TGTGCCAGCAGTCGGGATGAGCAGTTCTTC. Translated: CASSRDEQFF.

This clone was detected many times. The genes are TRBV2 and TRBJ1-2; TRBD1 aligns across 9 bases. From germline, CDR1 is SNHLY and CDR2 FYNNEI. With V trimmed by 2 bases and J by 13 bases, 11 bases remained unmatched. The CDR3 is 14 amino acids. For the CDR3, the DNA is TGTGCCAGCAGTGAACTCGGGACAGGGCCGGGGGGCACCTTC. As protein: CASSELGTGPGGTF.

This clone was recorded many times. This rearrangement joins TRBV5-4 to TRBJ1-1, with no clear D. Germline V gene data show CDR1 as SGHNT and CDR2 as YYREEE (reference sequence). The CDR3 extends over 16 amino acids. Trimming cost V 4 bases and J 0 bases, with 16 bases left between them. CDR3 amino acids: CASSPGSRVMNTEAFF. Written as DNA, the CDR3 is TGTGCCAGCAGCCCTGGGAGTAGAGTGATGAACACTGAAGCTTTCTTT.

This chain uses TRBV5-1 with TRBJ2-7, with TRBD2 matching 8 bases. V lost 4 bases and J lost 2; bases outside the gene matches: 5. Looked up from germline, CDR1 is SGHRS and CDR2 is YFSETQ. The CDR3 consists of 14 residues. CDR3: CASSPRGGPYEQYF. In DNA form, the CDR3 reads TGCGCCAGCAGCCCCCGGGGGGGGCCCTACGAGCAGTACTTC.

The V call is TRBV5-4, the J call TRBJ1-1; weak D call: TRBD1 (5 bases). V was trimmed by 4 bases and J by 3 bases, leaving 7 bases between them. The CDR3 loop spans 12 amino acids. The germline CDR1 and CDR2 sequences are SGHNT and YYREEE (reference sequence). CDR3 in amino acids: CASSLQDTEAFF. The DNA for the CDR3 is TGTGCCAGCAGCCTACAGGACACTGAAGCTTTCTTT.

The gene calls are TRBV2 and TRBJ2-7; perhaps TRBD2 as D (5 bases). CDR3 length equals 14 residues. Germline V lookup: CDR1 SNHLY, CDR2 FYNNEI. V dropped 4 bases and J dropped 5 bases, with 15 bases sitting between them. This CDR3 reads CASSATGLWDEQYF. CDR3 coding DNA: TGTGCCAGCAGTGCGACCGGACTGTGGGACGAGCAGTACTTC.

The V call is TRBV9, the J call TRBJ1-6; possibly TRBD1 for D (5 bases). Germline V gene lookup returns CDR1 SGDLS and CDR2 YYNGEE. The V and J ends lost 1 base and 7 bases respectively, with 6 bases between them. This CDR3 is 13 amino acids long. CDR3 DNA sequence: TGTGCCAGCAGCGTAAACAGGAATTCACCCCTCCACTTT. It is translated as CASSVNRNSPLHF.

This chain connects TRBV6-5 to TRBJ1-1; possibly TRBD1 for D (5 bases). Trimming stripped 6 bases from V and 1 base from J, with 15 bases between. Germline-derived CDR1 and CDR2 are MNHEY and SVGAGI. This CDR3 region has 15 residues. The CDR3 nucleotides read TGTGCCAGCAGCCCCAGACCAGGGTGGAACACTGAAGCTTTCTTT. It specifies CASSPRPGWNTEAFF.

The rearrangement uses TRBV6-6 and TRBJ1-2, with unresolved D. The CDR3 length is 13 residues. Germline values: CDR1 MNHNY, CDR2 SVGAGI (reference sequence). The V gene lost 6 bases and the J gene lost 8 bases, with 16 bases spanning the gap. The CDR3 region is CASSPEGAVGYTF. Written as DNA, the CDR3 is TGTGCCAGCAGCCCGGAGGGCGCAGTCGGCTACACCTTC.

This clone was picked up a small number of times. The CDR3 protein is CASSPDHTENTEAFF. The CDR3 coding sequence is TGCGCCAGCAGTCCTGATCACACAGAGAACACTGAAGCTTTCTTT. The chain recombines TRBV10-2 with TRBJ1-1; D gene unclear. Trimming shortened V by 5 bases and J by 1 base, and 14 bases separated the two germline ends. Germline loops: CDR1 WSHSY, CDR2 SAAADI. This CDR3 has 15 amino acids.